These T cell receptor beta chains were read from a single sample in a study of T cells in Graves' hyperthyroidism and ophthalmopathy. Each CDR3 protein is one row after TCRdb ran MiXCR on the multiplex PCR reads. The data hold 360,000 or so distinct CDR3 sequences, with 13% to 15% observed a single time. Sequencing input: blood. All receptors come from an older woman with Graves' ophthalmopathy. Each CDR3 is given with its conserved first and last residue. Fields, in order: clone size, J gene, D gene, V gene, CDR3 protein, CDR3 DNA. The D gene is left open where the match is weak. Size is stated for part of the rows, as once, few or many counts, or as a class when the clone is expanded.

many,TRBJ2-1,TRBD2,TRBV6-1,CASRGPGLGYNEQFF,TGTGCCAGCAGAGGACCGGGACTAGGGTACAATGAGCAGTTCTTC
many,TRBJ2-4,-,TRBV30,CAWRDLAKNIQYF,TGTGCCTGGAGGGATTTAGCCAAAAACATTCAGTACTTC
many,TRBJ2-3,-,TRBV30,CASGKRSPPNTQYF,TGTGCCTCCGGAAAGCGGTCCCCTCCGAATACGCAGTATTTT
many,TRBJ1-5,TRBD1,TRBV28,CASSPGQASNQPQHF,TGTGCCAGCAGCCCCGGACAGGCTAGCAATCAGCCCCAGCATTTT
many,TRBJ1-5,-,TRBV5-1,CASSLDGVGNQPQHF,TGCGCCAGCAGCTTGGACGGGGTGGGCAATCAGCCCCAGCATTTT
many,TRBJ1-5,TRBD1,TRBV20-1,CSARRDRGPGGNQPQHF,TGCAGTGCTAGGCGGGACAGGGGGCCCGGAGGGAATCAGCCCCAGCATTTT
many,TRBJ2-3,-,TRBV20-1,CSAQGGAGVDTQYF,TGCAGTGCTCAAGGAGGGGCAGGGGTAGATACGCAGTATTTT
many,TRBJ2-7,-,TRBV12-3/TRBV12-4,CASSQLRAYEQYF,TGTGCCAGCAGTCAACTGAGGGCCTACGAGCAGTACTTC
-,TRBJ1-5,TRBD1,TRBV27,CASSWTGRSNQPQHF,TGTGCCAGCAGTTGGACAGGGCGTAGCAATCAGCCCCAGCATTTT
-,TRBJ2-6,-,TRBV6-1,CASSEARRASGANVLTF,TGTGCCAGCAGTGAAGCGCGCAGGGCGTCTGGGGCCAACGTCCTGACTTTC
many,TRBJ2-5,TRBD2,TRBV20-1,CSARDRTSGSTKTQYF,TGCAGTGCTAGAGATCGGACTAGCGGGAGTACAAAGACCCAGTACTTC
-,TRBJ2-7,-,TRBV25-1,CASRPSAVGHEQYF,TGTGCCAGCAGGCCTTCCGCGGTAGGGCACGAGCAGTACTTC
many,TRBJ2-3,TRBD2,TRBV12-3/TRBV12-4,CASSTGLEITSTDTQYF,TGTGCCAGCAGCACGGGACTAGAGATAACTAGCACAGATACGCAGTATTTT
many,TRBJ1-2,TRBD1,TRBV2,CASSLLQGASPYGYTF,TGTGCCAGCAGCCTACTTCAGGGGGCCTCCCCCTATGGCTACACCTTC
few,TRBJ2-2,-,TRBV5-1,CASSWRGPNTGELFF,TGCGCCAGCAGCTGGAGGGGGCCGAACACCGGGGAGCTGTTTTTT
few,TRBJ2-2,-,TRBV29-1,CSIEAANTGELFF,TGCAGTATTGAGGCCGCGAACACCGGGGAGCTGTTTTTT
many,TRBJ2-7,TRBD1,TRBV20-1,CSASGTGIGEQYF,TGCAGTGCTTCCGGGACAGGGATCGGCGAGCAGTACTTC
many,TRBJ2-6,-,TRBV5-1,CASSSQTSGANVLTF,TGCGCCAGCAGCTCACAGACCTCTGGGGCCAACGTCCTGACTTTC
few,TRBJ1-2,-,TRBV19,CASSQGSADGYTF,TGTGCCAGTTCGCAAGGGTCGGCAGATGGCTACACCTTC
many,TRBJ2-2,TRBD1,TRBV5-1,CASSWTATGGTGELFF,TGCGCCAGCAGCTGGACCGCGACAGGGGGCACCGGGGAGCTGTTTTTT
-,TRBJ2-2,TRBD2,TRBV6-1,CASSERAGLAGVSGELFF,TGTGCCAGCAGTGAAAGGGCGGGACTAGCGGGAGTATCCGGGGAGCTGTTTTTT
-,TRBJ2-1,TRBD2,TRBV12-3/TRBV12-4,CASTQSGLDLAYFF,TGTGCCAGCACCCAATCGGGACTAGACCTAGCTTACTTCTTC
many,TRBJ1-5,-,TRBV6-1,CASSGTPNQPQHF,TGTGCCAGCAGTGGGACCCCCAATCAGCCCCAGCATTTT
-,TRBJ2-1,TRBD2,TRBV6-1,CASRPRGRAGNEQFF,TGTGCCAGCAGACCCCGCGGGAGGGCCGGGAATGAGCAGTTCTTC
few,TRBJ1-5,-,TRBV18,CASSPGPAGWSNQPQHF,TGTGCCAGCTCTCCAGGGCCGGCGGGGTGGAGCAATCAGCCCCAGCATTTT